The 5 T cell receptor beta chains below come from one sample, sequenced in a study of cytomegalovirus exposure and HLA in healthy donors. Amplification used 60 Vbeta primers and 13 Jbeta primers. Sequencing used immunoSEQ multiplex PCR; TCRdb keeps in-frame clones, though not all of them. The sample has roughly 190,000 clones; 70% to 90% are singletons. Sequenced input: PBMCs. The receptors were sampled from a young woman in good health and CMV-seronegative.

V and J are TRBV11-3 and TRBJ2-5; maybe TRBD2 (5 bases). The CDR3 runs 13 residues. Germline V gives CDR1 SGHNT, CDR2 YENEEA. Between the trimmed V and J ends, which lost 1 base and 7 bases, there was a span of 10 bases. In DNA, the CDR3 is TGTGCCAGCAGCTTAGTTGGAGGTGGGACCCAGTACTTC. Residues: CASSLVGGGTQYF.

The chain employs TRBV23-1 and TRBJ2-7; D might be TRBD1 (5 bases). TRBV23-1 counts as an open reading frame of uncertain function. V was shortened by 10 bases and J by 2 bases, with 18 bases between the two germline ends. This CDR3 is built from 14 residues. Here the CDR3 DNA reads TGCGCCAACGCTATTGGACATGCCCCCTACGAGCAGTACTTC. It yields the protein CANAIGHAPYEQYF.

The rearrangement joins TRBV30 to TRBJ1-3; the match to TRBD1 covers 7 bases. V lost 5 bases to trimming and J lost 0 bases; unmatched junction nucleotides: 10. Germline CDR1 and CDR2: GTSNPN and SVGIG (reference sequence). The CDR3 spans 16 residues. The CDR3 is CAWVGTVANSGNTIYF. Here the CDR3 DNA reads TGTGCCTGGGTCGGGACAGTAGCTAACTCTGGAAACACCATATATTTT.

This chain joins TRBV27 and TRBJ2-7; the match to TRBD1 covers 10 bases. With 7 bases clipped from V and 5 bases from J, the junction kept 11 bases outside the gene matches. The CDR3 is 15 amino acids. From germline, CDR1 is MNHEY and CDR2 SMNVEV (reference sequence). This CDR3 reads CASKLGRDRGHEQYF. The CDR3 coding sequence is TGTGCCAGCAAACTCGGCCGGGACAGGGGCCACGAGCAGTACTTC.

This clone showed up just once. CDR3 DNA: TGTGCCAGCAGTCAGGGTGGTGAGCAGTTCTTC. This sequence encodes CASSQGGEQFF. The chain carries TRBV27 and TRBJ2-1, with D possibly matching TRBD1 (5 bases). This CDR3 is 11 amino acids long. Germline V gene lookup returns CDR1 MNHEY and CDR2 SMNVEV (reference sequence). V gave up 5 bases and J gave up 9 bases, with 8 bases separating them.